These T cell receptor beta chains were read from a single sample in a study of blood T cell repertoires in COVID-19. Only in-frame clones appear in the TCRdb table, and some are missing; sequencing was by immunoSEQ multiplex PCR. The sample holds approximately 220,000 clones, roughly 82% seen once. Sample: peripheral blood. The receptors stem from a woman aged 70-85 years with acute or convalescent COVID-19. Both conserved end residues are part of each CDR3. A D gene is named only where the DNA matches it firmly. Part of the rows lack a size; the others show once, few, many or a class for expanded clones.

TRBJ1-1 14 . TRBV3-1/TRBV3-2 . CASSQGQQNTEAFF TGTGCCAGCAGCCAAGGACAGCAGAACACTGAAGCTTTCTTT
TRBJ2-3 15 once TRBV6-6 TRBD1 CASSWGQEGTDTQYF TGTGCCAGCAGTTGGGGACAGGAGGGCACAGATACGCAGTATTTT
TRBJ1-6 17 . TRBV7-9 . CASSPPQTGIGNSPLHF TGTGCCAGCAGCCCCCCGCAAACAGGGATTGGTAATTCACCCCTCCACTTT
TRBJ2-5 14 . TRBV4-1 TRBD1 CASSPVTGEETQYF TGCGCCAGCAGCCCAGTGACAGGGGAAGAGACCCAGTACTTC
TRBJ2-7 15 . TRBV2 TRBD1 CASSGGQGMIYEQYF TGTGCCAGCAGTGGAGGACAGGGTATGATCTACGAGCAGTACTTC
TRBJ2-7 11 . TRBV12-3/TRBV12-4 . CASSLRVEQYF TGTGCCAGCAGTTTACGCGTAGAGCAGTACTTC
TRBJ1-5 14 few TRBV2 . CASSDSSGGQPQHF TGTGCCAGCAGTGATTCTTCGGGTGGTCAGCCCCAGCATTTT
TRBJ2-3 14 . TRBV6-2/TRBV6-3 . CASSYPTSGDTQYF TGTGCCAGCAGTTACCCGACTTCCGGAGATACGCAGTATTTT
TRBJ2-2 15 . TRBV7-2 . CASSPTSPGTGELFF TGTGCCAGCAGCCCGACTAGTCCGGGCACCGGGGAGCTGTTTTTT
TRBJ1-3 16 . TRBV7-9 . CANSLDSSLSGNTIYF TGTGCCAACAGCTTAGACAGTTCACTCTCTGGAAACACCATATATTTT
TRBJ1-6 16 few TRBV6-2/TRBV6-3 TRBD1 CASSLPGQGINSPLHF TGTGCCAGCAGCCTCCCGGGACAGGGGATTAATTCACCCCTCCACTTT
TRBJ2-1 15 few TRBV27 TRBD1 CASSTRQGVGNEQFF TGTGCCAGCAGTACTCGACAGGGTGTGGGCAATGAGCAGTTCTTC
TRBJ2-1 16 . TRBV11-2 . CASSRRDPSSYNEQFF TGTGCCAGCAGCCGTCGGGATCCGAGCTCCTACAATGAGCAGTTCTTC
TRBJ2-7 13 few TRBV29-1 TRBD1 CSVGGQGTGEQYF TGCAGCGTTGGGGGACAGGGGACTGGAGAGCAGTACTTC
TRBJ2-4 14 . TRBV21-1 . CASPRGGRDYIQYF TGTGCCAGCCCTAGAGGGGGCAGGGATTACATTCAGTACTTC
TRBJ2-2 16 . TRBV5-4 TRBD1 CASSARTGGPTGELFF TGTGCCAGCAGCGCGCGGACAGGGGGCCCCACCGGGGAGCTGTTTTTT
TRBJ1-4 14 . TRBV5-1 TRBD1 CASSFDRASEKLFF TGCGCCAGCAGCTTCGACAGGGCATCTGAAAAACTGTTTTTT
TRBJ1-2 13 . TRBV19 TRBD1 CASSPGTAYGYTF TGTGCCAGTAGTCCCGGGACAGCGTATGGCTACACCTTC
TRBJ2-5 13 once TRBV6-1 . CASSESGQETQYF TGTGCCAGCAGTGAATCAGGCCAAGAGACCCAGTACTTC
TRBJ1-3 13 . TRBV11-3 . CASSFDSGNTIYF TGTGCCAGCAGCTTCGACAGTGGAAACACCATATATTTT
TRBJ2-2 15 few TRBV29-1 TRBD1 CSVRQGLANTGELFF TGCAGCGTCCGACAGGGGTTAGCGAACACCGGGGAGCTGTTTTTT
TRBJ1-2 14 . TRBV24-1 TRBD1 CATSDSEGQGRYTF TGTGCCACCAGTGACTCTGAGGGACAGGGTCGCTACACCTTC
TRBJ1-6 17 . TRBV27 . CASSLRTHNSYNSPLHF TGTGCCAGCAGTCTTCGGACACACAACTCCTATAATTCACCCCTCCACTTT
TRBJ2-7 13 . TRBV3-1/TRBV3-2 TRBD1 CASRQGTHYEQYF TGTGCCAGCAGACAGGGGACCCATTACGAGCAGTACTTC
TRBJ1-6 14 . TRBV27 . CASRGGSYNSPLHF TGTGCCAGCCGAGGGGGTTCCTATAATTCACCCCTCCACTTT
TRBJ1-2 13 . TRBV28 TRBD1 CASSSRQGRGYTF TGTGCCAGCAGTTCCAGACAGGGGAGGGGCTACACCTTC
TRBJ1-2 13 . TRBV27 TRBD1 CASSPTGPYGYTF TGTGCCAGCAGTCCGACAGGGCCCTATGGCTACACCTTC
TRBJ1-2 14 . TRBV29-1 . CSVEDFGGHYGYTF TGCAGCGTTGAAGATTTTGGCGGCCACTATGGCTACACCTTC
TRBJ1-2 14 . TRBV5-6 . CASSSLAGVVGYTF TGTGCCAGCAGCTCCCTCGCAGGGGTGGTTGGCTACACCTTC
TRBJ2-2 14 . TRBV5-1 . CASSAGQTTGELFF TGCGCCAGCAGCGCAGGACAGACCACCGGGGAGCTGTTTTTT
TRBJ1-3 15 . TRBV5-1 . CASSLAGTSGNTIYF TGCGCCAGCAGCTTGGCAGGAACTTCTGGAAACACCATATATTTT
TRBJ2-3 17 . TRBV27 TRBD1 CASSSDRGRMMTDTQYF TGTGCCAGCAGTTCGGACAGGGGGCGTATGATGACAGATACGCAGTATTTT
TRBJ2-7 15 . TRBV6-5 TRBD2 CASSLAGGTSYEQYF TGTGCCAGCAGTCTAGCGGGGGGAACCTCCTACGAGCAGTACTTC
TRBJ2-1 21 . TRBV4-3 TRBD2 CASSQTASPPRRAGGPVEQFF TGCGCCAGCAGCCAAACGGCCTCCCCCCCCCGAAGAGCGGGGGGGCCAGTCGAGCAGTTCTTC
TRBJ1-2 14 . TRBV5-6 . CASSLNRGSYGYTF TGTGCCAGCAGCTTGAATCGGGGGTCCTATGGCTACACCTTC